The TCR beta chain under discussion was sequenced for a study of shared clonotypes between healthy human individuals. Overall study: Three CD4 naive, three CD4 memory, two CD8 naive and one CD8 memory plate were used per donor.

As regards this clone: No antigen is known for it.

Generated by immunoSEQ multiplex PCR, the TCRdb table keeps only in-frame clones and is missing some. Seen here are fewer than 1.4 million clones, 70% to 80% observed once, and the top ten hold 0.6% to 0.7%. Caucasian adults residing in Nashville, Tennessee made up all the donors. This CDR3 comprises 17 residues. CDR1 is KGHSH, CDR2 LQKENI, per germline. V lost 3 bases, J lost 0 bases, and 9 bases stayed unmatched. General study points: Naive CD4 clonotypes were shared across a handful of donors at about 5.2%. Having only a few donors restricted how much genetic and exposure-history diversity was captured.

The sequencing input was memory CD4+ T cells from PBMCs. Subset described: CD45RA-negative fraction. This TCR was sampled from a man aged 18 to 30 in good health. Some clones in this sample may be carry-over from other donors' samples. This chain joins TRBV18 and TRBJ2-7; 9 bases match TRBD1. CDR3 in amino acids: CASSPGQGRRDSYEQYF. CDR3 nucleotides: TGTGCCAGCTCACCGGGACAGGGTAGGCGCGACTCCTACGAGCAGTACTTC. The whole variable domain, filled in from reference TRBV18 and TRBJ2-7, reads NAGVMQNPRHLVRRRGQEARLRCSPMKGHSHVYWYRQLPEEGLKFMVYLQKENIIDESGMPKERFSAEFPKEGPSILRIQQVVRGDSAAYFCASSPGQGRRDSYEQYFGPGTRLTVT.